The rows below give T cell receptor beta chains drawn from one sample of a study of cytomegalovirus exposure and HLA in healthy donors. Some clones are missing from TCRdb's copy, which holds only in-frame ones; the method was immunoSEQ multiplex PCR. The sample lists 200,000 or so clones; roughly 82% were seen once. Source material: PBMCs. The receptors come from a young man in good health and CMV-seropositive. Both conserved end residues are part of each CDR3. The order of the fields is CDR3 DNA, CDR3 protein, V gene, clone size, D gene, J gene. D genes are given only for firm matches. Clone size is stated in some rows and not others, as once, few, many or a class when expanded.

DNA: TGTGCCACCTTTTCGGCAGGTTACTATGGCTACACCTTC
CDR3: CATFSAGYYGYTF
V: TRBV27
size: once
D: NA
J: TRBJ1-2

DNA: TGCGCCAGCAGCTCGAACGCTGGACAGGACCATGGCTACACCTTC
CDR3: CASSSNAGQDHGYTF
V: TRBV5-1
size: NA
D: TRBD1
J: TRBJ1-2

DNA: TGTGCCAGCAGCTTAGGCTTCGGGAGCAACACCGGGGAGCTGTTTTTT
CDR3: CASSLGFGSNTGELFF
V: TRBV7-2
size: NA
D: NA
J: TRBJ2-2

DNA: TGTGCCAGCAGTCCGGTACAGGAAACCAATCAGCCCCAGCATTTT
CDR3: CASSPVQETNQPQHF
V: TRBV6-1
size: NA
D: NA
J: TRBJ1-5

DNA: TGTGCCAGCAGTCCCGGGACTATTCTCAGGGATACGCAGTATTTT
CDR3: CASSPGTILRDTQYF
V: TRBV27
size: NA
D: TRBD2
J: TRBJ2-3

DNA: TGTGCCAGCAGTTTGGAGGGCCGGTACTATGGCTACACCTTC
CDR3: CASSLEGRYYGYTF
V: TRBV28
size: many
D: NA
J: TRBJ1-2

DNA: TGTGCCAGCAGTTTAGAAGGGACAGGGGCTAAGTTGAACACTGAAGCTTTCTTT
CDR3: CASSLEGTGAKLNTEAFF
V: TRBV27
size: once
D: TRBD1
J: TRBJ1-1

DNA: TGTGCCAGCAGCGCCGTGGCCTCCTACGAGCAGTACTTC
CDR3: CASSAVASYEQYF
V: TRBV7-6
size: NA
D: NA
J: TRBJ2-7

DNA: TGTGCCAGCAGCTTACGGGGGGGTTCCTACGAGCAGTACTTC
CDR3: CASSLRGGSYEQYF
V: TRBV7-2
size: NA
D: TRBD2
J: TRBJ2-7

DNA: TGTGCCAGCAGTAGACGACAGGGGGCCACCGGGGAGCTGTTTTTT
CDR3: CASSRRQGATGELFF
V: TRBV28
size: NA
D: TRBD1
J: TRBJ2-2

DNA: TGTGCCAGCAGCTTCCAAGAGACCCAGTACTTC
CDR3: CASSFQETQYF
V: TRBV27
size: NA
D: NA
J: TRBJ2-5

DNA: TGTGCCAGCAGCTTAGAGTCCGGGACTAGCGGGAGTGGCACAGATACGCAGTATTTT
CDR3: CASSLESGTSGSGTDTQYF
V: TRBV13
size: few
D: TRBD2
J: TRBJ2-3

DNA: TGCGCCAGCAGCCAAGATTGGGGGCGGGAGACCCAGTACTTC
CDR3: CASSQDWGRETQYF
V: TRBV4-3
size: NA
D: NA
J: TRBJ2-5

DNA: TGCGCCAGCAGCCGCGACAGCTCTGGAAACACCATATATTTT
CDR3: CASSRDSSGNTIYF
V: TRBV4-1
size: NA
D: NA
J: TRBJ1-3

DNA: TGTGCCAGCAGTTCCTGGGTAGGGGGTCAGCCCCAGCATTTT
CDR3: CASSSWVGGQPQHF
V: TRBV27
size: few
D: NA
J: TRBJ1-5

DNA: TGTGCCACCAGCAGAGATCTTTTGGGGGGTGACACTGAAGCTTTCTTT
CDR3: CATSRDLLGGDTEAFF
V: TRBV15
size: NA
D: NA
J: TRBJ1-1

DNA: TGTGCCAGCAGCACCTCGCGCTTAGAGCAGTTCTTC
CDR3: CASSTSRLEQFF
V: TRBV28
size: NA
D: NA
J: TRBJ2-1

DNA: TGTGCCAGCAGCGGCCGGGACAGGAACTCCAATGAGCAGTTCTTC
CDR3: CASSGRDRNSNEQFF
V: TRBV28
size: few
D: TRBD1
J: TRBJ2-1

DNA: TGTGCCAGCAGACCAGCAGGGGGCAGCAATCAGCCCCAGCATTTT
CDR3: CASRPAGGSNQPQHF
V: TRBV6-5
size: NA
D: TRBD1
J: TRBJ1-5

DNA: TGTGCCAGCAGCTTATCATCAGGGCCTAACTATGGCTACACCTTC
CDR3: CASSLSSGPNYGYTF
V: TRBV11-2
size: NA
D: NA
J: TRBJ1-2

DNA: TGTGCCAGCAGCTTAGGGGCTGGGACTGAAGCTTTCTTT
CDR3: CASSLGAGTEAFF
V: TRBV11-1
size: NA
D: NA
J: TRBJ1-1

DNA: TGCGCCAGCAGCCAAGACTACGGACAAGATGAAAAACTGTTTTTT
CDR3: CASSQDYGQDEKLFF
V: TRBV4-3
size: NA
D: NA
J: TRBJ1-4

DNA: TGTGCCAGCAGTGGGGGGACAGGTGAAGCTTTCTTT
CDR3: CASSGGTGEAFF
V: TRBV2
size: NA
D: TRBD1
J: TRBJ1-1

DNA: TGTGCCAGCAGCGTAGCTACCATGAGTGAGCAGTTCTTC
CDR3: CASSVATMSEQFF
V: TRBV9
size: NA
D: NA
J: TRBJ2-1

DNA: TGTGCCAGCTCACCCGGCCCAGGGGACAATGAGCAGTTCTTC
CDR3: CASSPGPGDNEQFF
V: TRBV18
size: NA
D: NA
J: TRBJ2-1

DNA: TGTGCCGGGGGGGGACAGGGCTACGAGCAGTACTTC
CDR3: CAGGGQGYEQYF
V: TRBV5-4
size: NA
D: TRBD1
J: TRBJ2-7

DNA: TGTGCCTGGAGTCCCCTAGCAGGGGTCGATCAGCCCCAGCATTTT
CDR3: CAWSPLAGVDQPQHF
V: TRBV30
size: NA
D: NA
J: TRBJ1-5

DNA: TGTGCCAGCGGATCCGCTCGACTCCTGAGCTCCTACGAGCAGTACTTC
CDR3: CASGSARLLSSYEQYF
V: TRBV11-2
size: NA
D: NA
J: TRBJ2-7

DNA: TGTGCCAGCAGCGTAGCGGTCGCAGGGGCAGATACGCAGTATTTT
CDR3: CASSVAVAGADTQYF
V: TRBV9
size: NA
D: NA
J: TRBJ2-3

DNA: TGTGCCAGCAGCTGGGGACAGGGGGAGAGGCATGAAAAACTGTTTTTT
CDR3: CASSWGQGERHEKLFF
V: TRBV5-4
size: NA
D: TRBD1
J: TRBJ1-4

DNA: TGTGCCAGCAGCACTCCGGGACAGGGATATGGCTACACCTTC
CDR3: CASSTPGQGYGYTF
V: TRBV28
size: NA
D: TRBD1
J: TRBJ1-2

DNA: TGTGCCAGCAGGGGGACTAGCGGGAGGGCTTTACTCAATGAGCAGTTCTTC
CDR3: CASRGTSGRALLNEQFF
V: TRBV25-1
size: NA
D: TRBD2
J: TRBJ2-1

DNA: TGTGCCAGCAGTCAGGGACAGGAGAACTATGGCTACACCTTC
CDR3: CASSQGQENYGYTF
V: TRBV2
size: many
D: TRBD1
J: TRBJ1-2

DNA: TGTGCCAGCAGTTTTCGGGAGAATGAGCAGTTCTTC
CDR3: CASSFRENEQFF
V: TRBV27
size: NA
D: NA
J: TRBJ2-1

DNA: TGCGCCAGCAGCCTTGGGACTAGCCTATCCTACGAGCAGTACTTC
CDR3: CASSLGTSLSYEQYF
V: TRBV5-1
size: NA
D: TRBD2
J: TRBJ2-7

DNA: TGTGCCAGCAGTTTAGGGACTAGCCGGTCCATTAACAAGCAGTACTTC
CDR3: CASSLGTSRSINKQYF
V: TRBV27
size: NA
D: TRBD2
J: TRBJ2-7

DNA: TGTGCCAGCAGTTATGTCCCCTTAGACGAGCAGTACTTC
CDR3: CASSYVPLDEQYF
V: TRBV6-5
size: NA
D: NA
J: TRBJ2-7

DNA: TGTGCCACCAGCACGACTCCCTTTGGGGAGCTGTTTTTT
CDR3: CATSTTPFGELFF
V: TRBV15
size: many
D: NA
J: TRBJ2-2